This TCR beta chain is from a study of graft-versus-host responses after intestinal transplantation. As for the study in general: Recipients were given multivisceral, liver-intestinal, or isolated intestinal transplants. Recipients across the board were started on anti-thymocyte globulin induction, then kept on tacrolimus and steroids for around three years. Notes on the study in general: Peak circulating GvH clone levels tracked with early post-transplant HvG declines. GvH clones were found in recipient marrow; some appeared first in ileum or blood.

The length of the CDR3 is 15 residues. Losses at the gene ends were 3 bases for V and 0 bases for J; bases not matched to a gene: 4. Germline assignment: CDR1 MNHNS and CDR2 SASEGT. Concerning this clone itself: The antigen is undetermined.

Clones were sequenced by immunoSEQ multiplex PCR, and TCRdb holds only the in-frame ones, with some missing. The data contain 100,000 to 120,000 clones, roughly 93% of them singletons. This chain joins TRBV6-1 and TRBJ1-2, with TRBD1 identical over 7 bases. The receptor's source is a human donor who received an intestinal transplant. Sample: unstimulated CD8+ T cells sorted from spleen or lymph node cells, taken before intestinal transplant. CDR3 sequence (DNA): TGTGCCAGCAGTGACGGGACAGCTTCTAACTATGGCTACACCTTC. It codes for CASSDGTASNYGYTF.